These 17 T cell receptor beta chains were sequenced from one sample in a study of blood T cell repertoires in COVID-19. This table comes from immunoSEQ multiplex PCR, and its TCRdb copy is limited to in-frame clones, with some not included. The sample yields hundreds of thousands of clones, 83% seen once. The sequenced sample consisted of peripheral blood. Receptors were obtained from a woman aged 45-65 years who had recovered from COVID-19.

The chain recombines TRBV7-2 with TRBJ2-3; 7 positions agree with TRBD1. There are 13 residues in the CDR3. Germline V gene sequence: CDR1 SGHTA, CDR2 FQGNSA. V lost 4 bases and J lost 6; bases outside the gene matches: 4. This CDR3 is CASSSDRDDTQYF. CDR3 nucleotides: TGTGCCAGCAGCTCAGACAGGGATGATACGCAGTATTTT.

This CDR3 is CASRLRLGGAQPQHF. The CDR3 bases are TGTGCCAGCAGACTTAGGCTGGGGGGGGCTCAGCCCCAGCATTTT. The gene calls are TRBV28 and TRBJ1-5; a possible D gene is TRBD1 (6 bases). Trimming removed 6 bases at V and 6 bases at J, with 18 bases between. The CDR3 runs 15 residues. Germline V lookup: CDR1 MDHEN, CDR2 SYDVKM.

The CDR3 coding sequence is TGTGCCAGCAGCGTGCTGGAACAGGGGGCCCGGTTGGCCGGGGAGCTGTTTTTT. Translated: CASSVLEQGARLAGELFF. This rearrangement joins TRBV9 to TRBJ2-2; 9 bases align to TRBD1. The CDR3 is 18 residues long. Losses at the gene ends were 2 bases for V and 6 bases for J; bases not matched to a gene: 14. Germline V CDR1 and CDR2: SGDLS, YYNGEE.

This chain joins TRBV10-3 and TRBJ2-3, with 9 bases fitting TRBD2. In germline, CDR1 is ENHRY, CDR2 SYGVKD. The CDR3 runs 14 residues. With V trimmed by 6 bases and J by 6 bases, 7 bases remained unmatched. CDR3: CAIRAGGPTDTQYF. CDR3 sequence (DNA): TGTGCCATCAGAGCGGGGGGACCAACGGATACGCAGTATTTT.

This chain links TRBV6-4 with TRBJ2-3, with 11 bases aligning to TRBD2. This CDR3 has 15 residues. Losses at the gene ends were 4 bases for V and 2 bases for J; bases not matched to a gene: 2. Germline CDR1 is MRHNA and CDR2 is SNTAGT. The CDR3 sequence is CASSGLAGTTDTQYF. The CDR3 DNA reads as TGTGCCAGCAGTGGACTAGCGGGGACCACAGATACGCAGTATTTT.

This chain links TRBV12-3 or TRBV12-4 with TRBJ1-2; D is possibly TRBD1 (5 bases). This CDR3 contains 12 residues. The V gene lost 3 bases and the J gene lost 7 bases, with 9 bases spanning the gap. The CDR3 coding sequence is TGTGCCAGCAGTTTGTTTGGGGCTGGCTACACCTTC. Translated: CASSLFGAGYTF.

CDR3 DNA sequence: TGTGCCAGCAGCCAAGATCAGGGAGGAGGGACTGAAGCTTTCTTT. It encodes CASSQDQGGGTEAFF. This sequence joins TRBV3-1 (or the pseudogene TRBV3-2) and TRBJ1-1, with D possibly being TRBD1 (5 bases). The CDR3 runs to 15 residues. V lost 0 bases and J lost 5, with 13 bases in between. From germline, CDR1 is LGHDT and CDR2 YNNKEL (reference sequence).

To note about this clone: Different DNA sequences within this sample yield the same CDR3. The CDR3, as DNA: TGTGCCAGCAGTCAGATTAATTCACCCCTCCACTTT. It encodes CASSQINSPLHF. The V gene is TRBV27, the J gene TRBJ1-6; D gene unclear. CDR3 length equals 12 residues. Germline V gene data show CDR1 as MNHEY and CDR2 as SMNVEV (reference sequence). Trimming took off 5 bases at V and 6 bases at J, with 5 bases between the two ends.

This clone appeared once. This chain connects TRBV28 to TRBJ1-6; D ambiguous. CDR1 and CDR2 (germline): MDHEN, SYDVKM. Trimming removed 5 bases at V and 4 bases at J, with 12 bases between. This CDR3 is 15 amino acids long. This CDR3 is CASSVGPTYNSPLHF. In nucleotides, the CDR3 is TGTGCCAGCAGTGTGGGTCCGACATATAATTCACCCCTCCACTTT.

The chain has TRBV3-1 (or the pseudogene TRBV3-2) and TRBJ1-2, with 7 bases aligning to TRBD1. CDR1 and CDR2 from the germline V gene are LGHDT and YNNKEL (reference sequence). V shed 6 bases and J 8 bases; nucleotides not matched to a gene: 12. The CDR3 runs to 14 residues. CDR3 sequence (DNA): TGTGCCAGCAGGCACCGAGGGGACAGAGGAGGCTACACCTTC. Its protein is CASRHRGDRGGYTF.

The V and J genes are TRBV7-9 and TRBJ2-7; D unclear. Looked up from germline, CDR1 is SEHNR and CDR2 is FQNEAQ (reference sequence). The CDR3 extends over 13 amino acids. Trimming took off 1 base at V and 3 bases at J, with 7 bases between the two ends. CDR3: CASSLGAYYEQYF. In nucleotides, the CDR3 is TGTGCCAGCAGCTTAGGAGCTTACTACGAGCAGTACTTC.

The J gene is TRBJ2-7, the V gene TRBV28, with 9 positions matching TRBD1. The CDR3 has 15 residues. V shed 1 base, J shed 4 bases, and the junction held 5 bases outside the gene matches. From germline, CDR1 is MDHEN and CDR2 SYDVKM. CDR3 DNA sequence: TGTGCCAGCAGTTTATTACCGGGACAGGGTTACGAGCAGTACTTC. Its translation: CASSLLPGQGYEQYF.

The rearrangement uses TRBV19 and TRBJ1-1, with 7 positions matching TRBD1. Losses at the gene ends were 1 base for V and 7 bases for J; bases not matched to a gene: 9. In germline, CDR1 is LNHDA, CDR2 SQIVND (reference sequence). The CDR3 consists of 15 residues. CDR3 DNA sequence: TGTGCCAGTAGTATAGGGTACAGGGGACGTGGTGAAGCTTTCTTT. As protein: CASSIGYRGRGEAFF.

The V and J genes are TRBV5-1 and TRBJ2-1; 8 bases agree with TRBD1. V trimming: 3 bases; J trimming: 8 bases; junction bases outside the gene matches: 10. From germline, CDR1 is SGHRS and CDR2 YFSETQ. The CDR3 covers 15 residues. CDR3 bases: TGCGCCAGCAGCTCAGGACAGGGCGGGCAACATGAGCAGTTCTTC. Translated, it gives CASSSGQGGQHEQFF. The full variable domain, completed using reference TRBV5-1 and TRBJ2-1, is KAGVTQTPRYLIKTRGQQVTLSCSPISGHRSVSWYQQTPGQGLQFLFEYFSETQRNKGNFPGRFSGRQFSNSRSEMNVSTLELGDSALYLCASSSGQGGQHEQFFGPGTRLTVL.

The chain has TRBV6-2 or TRBV6-3 and TRBJ2-2, with TRBD1 identical over 10 bases. The germline V gene encodes CDR1 MNHEY and CDR2 SVGEGT. The junction had 1 base not matched to a gene; V was cut back by 5 bases and J by 4 bases. The CDR3 sequence is 14 residues long. The CDR3 DNA sequence: TGTGCCAGCAGTGGGACAGGGGCCACCGGGGAGCTGTTTTTT. Its translation: CASSGTGATGELFF.

This clone was seen a single time. The chain joins TRBV28 to TRBJ2-2, with D unresolved. Germline values: CDR1 MDHEN, CDR2 SYDVKM. Deletions cut 3 bases from V and 6 bases from J, with 8 bases between. The length of the CDR3 is 13 residues. The CDR3 protein is CASSFRTAGELFF. As DNA, the CDR3 is TGTGCCAGCAGTTTTAGAACGGCCGGGGAGCTGTTTTTT.

CDR3 in DNA: TGTGCCAGCACCCAGCGGGCCGGGGAGCTGTTTTTT. This gives the protein CASTQRAGELFF. The chain recombines TRBV12-3 or TRBV12-4 with TRBJ2-2, with a possible D match to TRBD2 (6 bases). V gave up 7 bases and J gave up 6 bases, with 9 bases separating them. The CDR3 contains 12 residues.